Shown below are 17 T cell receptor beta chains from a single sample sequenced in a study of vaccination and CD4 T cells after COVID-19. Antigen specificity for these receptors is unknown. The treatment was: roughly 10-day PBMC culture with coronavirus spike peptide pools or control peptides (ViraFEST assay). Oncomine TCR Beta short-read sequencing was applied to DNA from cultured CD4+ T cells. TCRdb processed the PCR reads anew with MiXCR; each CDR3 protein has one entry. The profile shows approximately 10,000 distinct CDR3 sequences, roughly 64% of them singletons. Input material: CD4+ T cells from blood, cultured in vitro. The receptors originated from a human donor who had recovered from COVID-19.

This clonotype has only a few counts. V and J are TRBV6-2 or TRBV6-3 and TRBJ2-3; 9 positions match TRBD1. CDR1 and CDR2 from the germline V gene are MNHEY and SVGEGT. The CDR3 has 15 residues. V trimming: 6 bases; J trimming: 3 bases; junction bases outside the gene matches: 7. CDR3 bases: TGTGCCAGCAGCTGGACAGGGGCGTTGACAGATACGCAGTATTTT. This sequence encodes CASSWTGALTDTQYF.

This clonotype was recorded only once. The chain's CDR3 is CASSTRAFGNTIYF. CDR3 DNA sequence: TGTGCCAGCAGTACCCGGGCGTTTGGAAACACCATATATTTT. The J gene is TRBJ1-3, the V gene TRBV7-2; D ambiguous. The germline V gene encodes CDR1 SGHTA and CDR2 FQGNSA. Deletions cut 6 bases from V and 3 bases from J, with 12 bases between. The CDR3 spans 14 residues.

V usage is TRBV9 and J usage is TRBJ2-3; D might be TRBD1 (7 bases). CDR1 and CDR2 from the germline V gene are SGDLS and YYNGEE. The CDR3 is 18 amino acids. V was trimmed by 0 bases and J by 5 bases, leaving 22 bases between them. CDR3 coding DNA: TGTGCCAGCAGCGTAGGAGGAGGGGGCGCCTTACCGTTAGATACGCAGTATTTT. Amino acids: CASSVGGGGALPLDTQYF.

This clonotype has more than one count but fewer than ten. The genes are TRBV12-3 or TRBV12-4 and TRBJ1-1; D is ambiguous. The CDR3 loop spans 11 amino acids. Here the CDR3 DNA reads TGTGCTATAGCGGTGAACACTGAAGCTTTCTTT. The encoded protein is CAIAVNTEAFF.

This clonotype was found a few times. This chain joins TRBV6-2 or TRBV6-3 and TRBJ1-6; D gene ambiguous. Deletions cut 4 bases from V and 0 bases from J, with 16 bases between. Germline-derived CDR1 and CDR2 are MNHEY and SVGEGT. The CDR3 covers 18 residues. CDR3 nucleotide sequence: TGTGCCAGCAGTTCCCCACTCGGGCGAAGCTCCTATAATTCACCCCTCCACTTT. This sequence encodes CASSSPLGRSSYNSPLHF.

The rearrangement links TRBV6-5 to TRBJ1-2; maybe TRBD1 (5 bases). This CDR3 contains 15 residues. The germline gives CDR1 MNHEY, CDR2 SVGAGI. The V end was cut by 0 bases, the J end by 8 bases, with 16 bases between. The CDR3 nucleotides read TGTGCCAGCAGTTACTCGAATAAGGGACGCGTGGGCTACACCTTC. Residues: CASSYSNKGRVGYTF.

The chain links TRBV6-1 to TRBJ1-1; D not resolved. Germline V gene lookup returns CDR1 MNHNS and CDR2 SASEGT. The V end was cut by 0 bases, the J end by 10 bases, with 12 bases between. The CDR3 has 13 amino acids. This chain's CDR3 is CASSEAKDLRAFF. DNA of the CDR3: TGTGCCAGCAGTGAAGCAAAGGATTTGAGAGCTTTCTTT.

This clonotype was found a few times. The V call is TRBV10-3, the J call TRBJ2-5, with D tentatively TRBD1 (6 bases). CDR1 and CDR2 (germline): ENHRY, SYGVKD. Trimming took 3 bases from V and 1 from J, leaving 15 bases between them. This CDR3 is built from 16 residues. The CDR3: CAISEDRRPLQETQYF. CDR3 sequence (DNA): TGTGCCATCAGTGAAGACAGGCGACCTCTCCAAGAGACCCAGTACTTC.

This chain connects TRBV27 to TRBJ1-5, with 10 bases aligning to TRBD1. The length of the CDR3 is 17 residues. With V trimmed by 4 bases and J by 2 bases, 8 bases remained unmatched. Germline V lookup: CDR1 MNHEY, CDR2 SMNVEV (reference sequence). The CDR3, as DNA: TGTGCCAGCAGTTCCGGGACAGGGGTCGGTGGCAATCAGCCCCAGCATTTT. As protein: CASSSGTGVGGNQPQHF.

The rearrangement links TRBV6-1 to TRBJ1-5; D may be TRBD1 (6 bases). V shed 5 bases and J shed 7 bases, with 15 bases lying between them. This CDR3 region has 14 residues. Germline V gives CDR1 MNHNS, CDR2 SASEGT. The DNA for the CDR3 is TGTGCCAGCAGTCCCCGTCACAGGGCCCAGCCCCAGCATTTT. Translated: CASSPRHRAQPQHF.

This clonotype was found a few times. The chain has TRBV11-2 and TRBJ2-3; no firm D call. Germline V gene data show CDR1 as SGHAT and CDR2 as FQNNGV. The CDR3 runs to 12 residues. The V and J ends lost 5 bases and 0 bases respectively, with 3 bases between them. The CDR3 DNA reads TGTGCCAGCAGCCATAGCACAGATACGCAGTATTTT. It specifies CASSHSTDTQYF.

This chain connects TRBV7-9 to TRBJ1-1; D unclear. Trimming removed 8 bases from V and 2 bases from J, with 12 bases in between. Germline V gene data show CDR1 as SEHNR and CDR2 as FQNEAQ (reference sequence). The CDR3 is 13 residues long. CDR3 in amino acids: CASVKDSNTEAFF. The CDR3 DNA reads TGTGCCAGCGTCAAGGATAGTAACACTGAAGCTTTCTTT.

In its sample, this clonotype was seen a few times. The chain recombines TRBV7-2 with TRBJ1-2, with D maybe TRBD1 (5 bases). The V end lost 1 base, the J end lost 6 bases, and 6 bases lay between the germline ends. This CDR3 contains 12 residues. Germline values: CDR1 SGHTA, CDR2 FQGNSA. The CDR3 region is CASSLVGDGYTF. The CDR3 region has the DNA TGTGCCAGCAGCTTAGTGGGGGATGGCTACACCTTC.

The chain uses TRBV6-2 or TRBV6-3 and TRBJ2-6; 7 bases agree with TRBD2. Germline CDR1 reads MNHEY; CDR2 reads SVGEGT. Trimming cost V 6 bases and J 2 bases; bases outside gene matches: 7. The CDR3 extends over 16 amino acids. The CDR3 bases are TGTGCCAGCAGGGGCGGGAGAGTGGCTGGGGCCAACGTCCTGACTTTC. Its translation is CASRGGRVAGANVLTF.

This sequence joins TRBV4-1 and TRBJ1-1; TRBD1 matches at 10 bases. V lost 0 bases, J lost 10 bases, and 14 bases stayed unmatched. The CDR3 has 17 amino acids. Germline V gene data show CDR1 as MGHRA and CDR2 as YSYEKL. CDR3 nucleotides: TGCGCCAGCAGCCAAGACCGGGGCGGGACAGGGGTACGAAGAGCTTTCTTT. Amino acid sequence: CASSQDRGGTGVRRAFF.

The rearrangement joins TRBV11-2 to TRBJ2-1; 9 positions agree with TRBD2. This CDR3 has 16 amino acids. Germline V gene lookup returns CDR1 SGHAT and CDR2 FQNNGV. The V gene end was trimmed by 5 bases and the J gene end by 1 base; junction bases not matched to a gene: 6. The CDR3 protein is CASSLSGGPSYNEQFF. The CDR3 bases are TGTGCCAGCAGCCTAAGCGGGGGGCCTTCCTACAATGAGCAGTTCTTC.

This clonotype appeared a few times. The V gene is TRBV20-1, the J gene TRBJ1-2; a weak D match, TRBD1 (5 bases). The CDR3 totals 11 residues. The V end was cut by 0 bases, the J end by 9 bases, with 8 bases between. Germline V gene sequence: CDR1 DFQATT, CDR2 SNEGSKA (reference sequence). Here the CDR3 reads CSAREGERYTF. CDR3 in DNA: TGCAGTGCTAGAGAAGGGGAACGCTACACCTTC.